Below are 27 T cell receptor beta chains sequenced from a single sample in a study of blood T cell repertoires in COVID-19. Sequenced by immunoSEQ multiplex PCR; TCRdb stores in-frame clones only, minus some. The data contain 410,000 or so clones, roughly 90% of them singletons. Sample: peripheral blood. The receptors here all came from a woman younger than 45 with active or convalescent COVID-19.

The rearrangement links TRBV19 to TRBJ2-2; D is undetermined. V was cut by 4 bases and J by 2 bases, with 14 bases left in between. The CDR3 covers 16 residues. Per the germline V gene, CDR1 is LNHDA and CDR2 is SQIVND (reference sequence). CDR3 DNA: TGTGCCAGTAGTAGTCTGCTAGTAGGAAACACCGGGGAGCTGTTTTTT. Its translation is CASSSLLVGNTGELFF.

V is TRBV6-6 and J is TRBJ1-1, with D uncertain. V was clipped by 2 bases and J by 4 bases, with 11 bases between them. CDR1 and CDR2 (germline): MNHNY, SVGAGI (reference sequence). The CDR3 totals 14 residues. CDR3 sequence: CASSYGPLGTEAFF. In DNA, the CDR3 is TGTGCCAGCAGTTACGGGCCTCTGGGCACTGAAGCTTTCTTT.

This chain uses TRBV28 with TRBJ2-7; D unresolved. This CDR3 contains 14 residues. V lost 4 bases and J lost 1, with 11 bases in between. Germline lookup yields CDR1 MDHEN and CDR2 SYDVKM. Here the CDR3 reads CASSSMGTSYEQYF. The CDR3 DNA reads TGTGCCAGCAGTTCCATGGGCACATCCTACGAGCAGTACTTC.

V is TRBV6-5 and J is TRBJ1-2; a weak D match, TRBD1 (5 bases). Germline V CDR1 and CDR2: MNHEY, SVGAGI. This CDR3 is built from 15 residues. Trimming stripped 7 bases from V and 2 bases from J, with 17 bases between. The CDR3 nucleotides read TGTGCCAGCAAGGGTGGGGGGACGGAAAACTATGGCTACACCTTC. Translation gives CASKGGGTENYGYTF.

V usage is TRBV30 and J usage is TRBJ1-6; 10 bases line up with TRBD1. This CDR3 is built from 16 residues. Germline V CDR1 and CDR2: GTSNPN, SVGIG (reference sequence). V lost 5 bases and J lost 2; bases outside the gene matches: 6. CDR3 DNA: TGTGCCTGGCGCCGGGACAGGGGTCCCTATAATTCACCCCTCCACTTT. Amino acids: CAWRRDRGPYNSPLHF.

The count of this clone is one. This chain uses TRBV3-1 (or the pseudogene TRBV3-2) with TRBJ2-3; D possibly corresponds to TRBD2 (6 bases). CDR1 is LGHDT, CDR2 YNNKEL, per germline (reference sequence). The CDR3 runs 17 residues. The V end lost 2 bases, the J end lost 2 bases, and 17 bases lay between the germline ends. CDR3 sequence: CASSQTGVREITDTQYF. The CDR3, as DNA: TGTGCCAGCAGCCAAACGGGGGTACGGGAAATCACAGATACGCAGTATTTT.

V is TRBV6-5 and J is TRBJ1-2; TRBD1 aligns across 11 bases. The germline gives CDR1 MNHEY, CDR2 SVGAGI. The CDR3 is made up of 15 amino acids. V trimming: 6 bases; J trimming: 6 bases; junction bases outside the gene matches: 9. In nucleotides, the CDR3 is TGTGCCAGCAGGGACGGGACAGGGGGTTTCGATGGCTACACCTTC. It yields the protein CASRDGTGGFDGYTF.

The chain couples TRBV30 to TRBJ1-2; D may be TRBD1 (6 bases). Germline lookup yields CDR1 GTSNPN and CDR2 SVGIG (reference sequence). The CDR3 has 15 amino acids. Trimming stripped 0 bases from V and 4 bases from J, with 15 bases between. CDR3 coding DNA: TGTGCCTGGAGTGTGGATACGGCAGGGGCCTATGGCTACACCTTC. This codes for CAWSVDTAGAYGYTF.

Concerning this clone: Relative to the germline gene, one junction end is altered; a read error may explain this. The rearrangement joins TRBV4-1 to TRBJ1-5, with D maybe TRBD1 (5 bases). CDR1 is MGHRA and CDR2 is YSYEKL in the germline V gene. The CDR3 length is 16 residues. The CDR3 region has the DNA TGCGCCAGCAGCCAAGCCGGACATGGAGATAATCAGCCCCAACATTTT. Amino acids: CASSQAGHGDNQPQHF.

The J gene is TRBJ2-2, the V gene TRBV3-1 (or the pseudogene TRBV3-2); D possibly corresponds to TRBD2 (6 bases). Looked up from germline, CDR1 is LGHDT and CDR2 is YNNKEL (reference sequence). Trimming shortened V by 0 bases and J by 4 bases, and 24 bases separated the two germline ends. The CDR3 has 20 residues. CDR3 sequence: CASSQDPLRFSGALTGELFF. CDR3 sequence (DNA): TGTGCCAGCAGCCAAGATCCCTTAAGGTTTTCGGGAGCCCTCACCGGGGAGCTGTTTTTT.

The chain is built from TRBV5-1 and TRBJ1-4; maybe TRBD1 (6 bases). V was clipped by 7 bases and J by 7 bases, with 14 bases between them. Germline V lookup: CDR1 SGHRS, CDR2 YFSETQ. This CDR3 contains 13 residues. DNA for the CDR3: TGCGCCAGCCAGACAGGCTCGTCTGAAAAACTGTTTTTT. It specifies CASQTGSSEKLFF. Full variable domain (rest looked up from reference TRBV5-1 and TRBJ1-4): KAGVTQTPRYLIKTRGQQVTLSCSPISGHRSVSWYQQTPGQGLQFLFEYFSETQRNKGNFPGRFSGRQFSNSRSEMNVSTLELGDSALYLCASQTGSSEKLFFGSGTQLSVL.

The chain couples TRBV7-8 to TRBJ2-3; the match to TRBD2 covers 10 bases. Germline V gene sequence: CDR1 SGHVS, CDR2 FQNEAQ. The CDR3 totals 16 residues. V gave up 3 bases and J gave up 3 bases; unmatched junction bases: 6. CDR3 protein: CASSFLAGALTDTQYF. In DNA form, the CDR3 reads TGTGCCAGCAGCTTTCTAGCGGGGGCATTAACAGATACGCAGTATTTT.

The genes are TRBV29-1 and TRBJ2-5; 10 bases agree with TRBD2. From germline, CDR1 is SQVTM and CDR2 ANQGSEA. V was clipped by 3 bases and J by 2 bases; unmatched bases: 0. The CDR3 is 13 amino acids. DNA for the CDR3: TGCAGCGTTGAGGGACTAGCGCAAGAGACCCAGTACTTC. Amino acids: CSVEGLAQETQYF.

The chain combines TRBV6-2 or TRBV6-3 with TRBJ1-1; 8 bases match TRBD1. There are 16 residues in the CDR3. Germline-derived CDR1 and CDR2 are MNHEY and SVGEGT. V shed 2 bases, J shed 5 bases, and the junction held 10 bases outside the gene matches. CDR3 residues: CASSYTPTGVDTEAFF. CDR3 nucleotide sequence: TGTGCCAGCAGTTACACACCGACAGGGGTGGATACTGAAGCTTTCTTT.

This chain connects TRBV5-1 to TRBJ1-2; weak D call: TRBD1 (6 bases). Germline V lookup: CDR1 SGHRS, CDR2 YFSETQ. The length of the CDR3 is 13 residues. Trimming stripped 5 bases from V and 4 bases from J, with 12 bases between. The CDR3 DNA reads TGCGCCAGCAGACAGGACAGTATCTATGGCTACACCTTC. Its translation is CASRQDSIYGYTF.

This chain joins TRBV2 and TRBJ1-1, with D possibly TRBD1 on 5 matching bases. This CDR3 contains 12 residues. Germline assignment: CDR1 SNHLY and CDR2 FYNNEI. V was cut by 2 bases and J by 9 bases, with 10 bases left in between. In DNA, the CDR3 is TGTGCCAGCAGTGAACGGGGGGGGAAAGCTTTCTTT. Encoded protein: CASSERGGKAFF.

The chain combines TRBV7-6 with TRBJ1-5; D is possibly TRBD1 (5 bases). CDR3 length: 14 residues. Trimming took 0 bases from V and 4 from J, leaving 7 bases between them. CDR1 is SGHVS and CDR2 is FNYEAQ in the germline V gene. CDR3 sequence: CASSLAQGNQPQHF. CDR3 nucleotides: TGTGCCAGCAGCTTAGCGCAGGGAAATCAGCCCCAGCATTTT.

This clone showed up just once. This chain links TRBV3-1 (or the pseudogene TRBV3-2) with TRBJ1-3, with D possibly TRBD1 on 5 matching bases. The CDR3 totals 15 residues. The V end lost 3 bases, the J end lost 2 bases, and 11 bases lay between the germline ends. Germline V CDR1 and CDR2: LGHDT, YNNKEL (reference sequence). Here the CDR3 reads CASSHRAGAGNTIYF. In DNA, the CDR3 is TGTGCCAGCAGCCACAGGGCGGGGGCTGGAAACACCATATATTTT.

The chain recombines TRBV4-1 with TRBJ2-3; 8 positions match TRBD2. The CDR3 has 17 amino acids. Per the germline V gene, CDR1 is MGHRA and CDR2 is YSYEKL. Germline trimming cut 2 bases from V and 5 bases from J; bases unmatched to any gene: 12. In nucleotides, the CDR3 is TGCGCCAGCAGCCAATCCGCTACAGCGGGAGCCGTAGATACGCAGTATTTT. Amino acid sequence: CASSQSATAGAVDTQYF.

The chain recombines TRBV11-2 with TRBJ1-1, with 7 positions matching TRBD1. The CDR3 has 14 amino acids. Per germline, CDR1 SGHAT and CDR2 FQNNGV. Trimming removed 5 bases from V and 4 bases from J; junction bases left unmatched: 7. The CDR3 sequence is CASSMTGLGTEAFF. CDR3 DNA sequence: TGTGCCAGCAGCATGACAGGGTTGGGCACTGAAGCTTTCTTT.

The chain combines TRBV11-3 with TRBJ2-7; weak D call: TRBD2 (6 bases). Trimming took off 1 base at V and 3 bases at J, with 13 bases between the two ends. This CDR3 is built from 15 residues. Germline CDR1 and CDR2: SGHNT and YENEEA. CDR3 loop: CASSLAPGGNYEQYF. CDR3 DNA sequence: TGTGCCAGCAGCTTAGCTCCTGGGGGGAACTACGAGCAGTACTTC.

The J gene is TRBJ2-1, the V gene TRBV2; 7 positions match TRBD2. Germline-derived CDR1 and CDR2 are SNHLY and FYNNEI. The CDR3 is 15 amino acids. V trimming: 1 base; J trimming: 5 bases; junction bases outside the gene matches: 5. CDR3 sequence reads: CASSEVSLADNEQFF. CDR3 sequence (DNA): TGTGCCAGCAGTGAAGTCTCTCTAGCGGACAATGAGCAGTTCTTC.

The chain combines TRBV5-8 with TRBJ1-1; perhaps TRBD1 as D (5 bases). Germline-derived CDR1 and CDR2 are SGHTS and YDEGEE. V gave up 1 base and J gave up 6 bases, with 16 bases separating them. This CDR3 region has 15 residues. CDR3 sequence (DNA): TGTGCCAGCAGCTTGCCGAGACAGTGGGGCGCTGAAGCTTTCTTT. It is translated as CASSLPRQWGAEAFF.

The chain employs TRBV19 and TRBJ2-5, with a tentative D call TRBD1 (5 bases). Germline CDR1 LNHDA, CDR2 SQIVND (reference sequence). V was pared by 5 bases and J by 4 bases, with 14 bases between. The CDR3 extends over 14 amino acids. In DNA, the CDR3 is TGTGCCAGTAGTCCAATAGGGGAAAGAGAGACCCAGTACTTC. Translation: CASSPIGERETQYF.

This chain joins TRBV6-4 and TRBJ2-1, with D unresolved. Germline-derived CDR1 and CDR2 are MRHNA and SNTAGT. The CDR3 totals 13 residues. V was pared by 5 bases and J by 2 bases, with 7 bases between. The CDR3 region has the DNA TGTGCCAGCAGTAGCGAGACCTACAATGAGCAGTTCTTC. As protein: CASSSETYNEQFF.

This chain joins TRBV30 and TRBJ1-2; 12 nucleotides align to TRBD1. The CDR3 runs to 15 residues. V shed 1 base and J 8 bases; nucleotides not matched to a gene: 8. Germline V CDR1 and CDR2: GTSNPN, SVGIG (reference sequence). The CDR3: CAWSGPGTGGLGYTF. DNA for the CDR3: TGTGCCTGGAGTGGCCCCGGGACAGGGGGCTTGGGCTACACCTTC.

The CDR3 loop is CASSAPGRAGDQPQHF. CDR3 coding DNA: TGTGCCAGCAGTGCCCCGGGGAGGGCAGGGGATCAGCCCCAGCATTTT. This chain joins TRBV6-1 and TRBJ1-5, with D possibly TRBD1 on 6 matching bases. V was trimmed by 4 bases and J by 5 bases, leaving 18 bases between them. Germline V gives CDR1 MNHNS, CDR2 SASEGT. This CDR3 spans 16 amino acids.